This T cell receptor (beta chain) was captured in a study of blood T cell repertoires in COVID-19. Background on the study: Spain, Italy and the United States supplied samples that represented acute and convalescent COVID-19.

The CDR3 is made up of 17 amino acids. Germline trimming cut 1 base from V and 3 bases from J; bases unmatched to any gene: 10. CDR1 and CDR2 from the germline V gene are SGHDN and FVKESK. This clone was seen once. Authors' analysis steps: Nucleated cell counts were estimated from reference gene primer amplification. The table came from immunoSEQ multiplex PCR; TCRdb's copy has only in-frame clones and leaves some out. That table is the source of V, J and clone size, and D and trimming were worked out from the DNA. This table has approximately 150,000 clones, 87% appearing once. Sequenced material: peripheral blood. The source of this sequence is a man aged 50-59 years who had recovered from COVID-19. The genes are TRBV14 and TRBJ2-5, with TRBD1 matching 8 bases. This CDR3 is CASSQGTGGTGKETQYF. CDR3 bases: TGTGCCAGCAGCCAAGGCACAGGGGGGACAGGAAAAGAGACCCAGTACTTC.